What follows describes a single T cell receptor (beta chain). This record belongs to a study of blood T cell repertoires in COVID-19. Looking at the study overall: In each case, the material was cDNA or gDNA derived from T cells, B-cell-depleted T cells, or PBMCs.

Sequencing was performed with immunoSEQ multiplex PCR; in TCRdb, only in-frame clones are kept and a portion is missing. The sample includes over 200,000 clones, 75% to 90% of them seen just once. The J segment lost 5 bases and the V segment lost 0 bases, leaving 3 bases of the junction unmatched. There are 15 residues in the CDR3. Germline V gene sequence: CDR1 SGHDT, CDR2 YYEEEE. The clonotype was recovered from a man aged 30 to 39 with COVID-19, enrolled during active disease. Input material: peripheral blood. The chain employs TRBV5-6 and TRBJ1-2; 11 bases map to TRBD1. The CDR3 loop reads CASSLGTGGAYGYTF. As DNA, the CDR3 is TGTGCCAGCAGCTTGGGGACAGGGGGCGCGTATGGCTACACCTTC.